This entry describes one T cell receptor (beta chain). The data were obtained in a study of T cell responses to AZD1222 COVID-19 vaccine. The V end lost 2 bases, the J end lost 10 bases, and 15 bases lay between the germline ends. CDR1 MNHEY and CDR2 SMNVEV come from the germline V gene (reference sequence). This CDR3 comprises 14 residues. TCRdb's copy holds only in-frame clones and misses some; the assay was immunoSEQ multiplex PCR. The sample contains roughly 120,000 clones, over 85% of which appear only once. The rearrangement uses TRBV27 and TRBJ2-1, with D tentatively TRBD2 (6 bases). This TCR derives from an adult who received the AZD1222 COVID-19 vaccine. The sample consisted of peripheral blood, taken 28 days after the second AZD1222 dose. The CDR3 nucleotides are TGTGCCAGCAGTTTAAACCGGGGACTTCAGGAGCAGTTCTTC. Encoded protein: CASSLNRGLQEQFF.